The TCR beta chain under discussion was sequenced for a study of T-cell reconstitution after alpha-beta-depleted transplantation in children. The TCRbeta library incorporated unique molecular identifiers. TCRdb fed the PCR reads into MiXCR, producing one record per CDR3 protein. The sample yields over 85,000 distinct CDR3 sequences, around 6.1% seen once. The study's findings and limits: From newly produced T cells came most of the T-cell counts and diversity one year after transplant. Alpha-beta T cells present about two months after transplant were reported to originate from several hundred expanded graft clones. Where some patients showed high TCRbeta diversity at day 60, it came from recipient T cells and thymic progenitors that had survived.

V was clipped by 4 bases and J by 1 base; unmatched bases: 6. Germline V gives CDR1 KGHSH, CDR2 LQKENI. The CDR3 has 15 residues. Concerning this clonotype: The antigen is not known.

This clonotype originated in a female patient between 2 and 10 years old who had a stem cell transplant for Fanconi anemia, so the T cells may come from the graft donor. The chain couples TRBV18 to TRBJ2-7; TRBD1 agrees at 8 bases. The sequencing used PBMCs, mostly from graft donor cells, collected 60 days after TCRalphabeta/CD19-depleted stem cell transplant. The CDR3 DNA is TGTGCCAGCTCACGGGACAGGTCCTCTTCCTACGAGCAGTACTTC. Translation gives CASSRDRSSSYEQYF.